These 20 T cell receptor beta chains were all obtained from the same sample, sequenced in a study of T cell repertoires in cytomegalovirus infection. TCRdb itself ran the reads through MiXCR, one entry per CDR3 protein. Among some 480,000 distinct CDR3 sequences listed, roughly a third were seen once. Their specific antigens are unknown. Material: cultured PBMCs, obtained from culture after CMV antigen stimulation. These receptors originate from a human donor in good health (CMV status not recorded). Some clones in this sample may be carry-over from other donors' samples.

The CDR3 nucleotides are TGTGCCTGGAGTGTGGGGGGACTAGCGGGTGGAGTAAGCTCCTACAATGAGCAGTTCTTC. Translation gives CAWSVGGLAGGVSSYNEQFF. The chain is built from TRBV30 and TRBJ2-1, with TRBD2 identical over 12 bases. CDR1 is GTSNPN, CDR2 SVGIG, per germline (reference sequence). The CDR3 runs to 20 residues. V lost 0 bases and J lost 0; bases outside the gene matches: 12. The whole variable domain, filled in from reference TRBV30 and TRBJ2-1, reads SQTIHQWPATLVQPVGSPLSLECTVEGTSNPNLYWYRQAAGRGLQLLFYSVGIGQISSEVPQNLSASRPQDRQFILSSKKLLLSDSGFYLCAWSVGGLAGGVSSYNEQFFGPGTRLTVL.

This chain connects TRBV4-2 to TRBJ2-3, with a tentative D call TRBD2 (6 bases). The CDR3 totals 17 residues. CDR1 is LGHNA and CDR2 is YNFKEQ in the germline V gene. With 0 bases removed from V and 4 bases from J, the gap between germline ends came to 17 bases. CDR3 nucleotides: TGTGCCAGCAGCCAAGATAAACTAGCTGGTTCCCCAGATACGCAGTATTTT. This encodes CASSQDKLAGSPDTQYF.

This chain joins TRBV7-9 and TRBJ1-1, with D possibly being TRBD1 (5 bases). Per the germline V gene, CDR1 is SEHNR and CDR2 is FQNEAQ (reference sequence). The CDR3 loop spans 13 amino acids. The V gene lost 4 bases and the J gene lost 7 bases, with 13 bases spanning the gap. Here the CDR3 reads CASSSLGRVEAFF. CDR3 bases: TGTGCCAGCAGCTCACTGGGGCGGGTTGAAGCTTTCTTT.

This chain links TRBV7-2 with TRBJ2-7, with TRBD2 matching over 8 bases. The CDR3 has 15 amino acids. Unmatched junction bases numbered 8, after V lost 4 bases and J lost 3 bases. Per germline, CDR1 SGHTA and CDR2 FQGNSA. CDR3 nucleotides: TGTGCCAGCAGCTCGGGGGGGGGGGTGCGCTACGAGCAGTACTTC. It specifies CASSSGGGVRYEQYF. The full variable domain, with the rest looked up from reference TRBV7-2 and TRBJ2-7, is GAGVSQSPSNKVTEKGKDVELRCDPISGHTALYWYRQSLGQGLEFLIYFQGNSAPDKSGLPSDRFSAERTGGSVSTLTIQRTQQEDSAVYLCASSSGGGVRYEQYFGPGTRLTVT.

The rearrangement uses TRBV4-1 and TRBJ2-7; the D gene is possibly TRBD2 (5 bases). Trimming pared 0 bases from V and 1 base from J, leaving 13 bases between. The germline CDR1 and CDR2 sequences are MGHRA and YSYEKL. The CDR3 is 16 amino acids. CDR3: CASSQDRARGSYEQYV. The CDR3 region has the DNA TGCGCCAGCAGCCAAGACCGGGCCCGGGGATCCTACGAGCAGTACGTC.

The V and J genes are TRBV6-2 or TRBV6-3 and TRBJ2-7; TRBD1 might be the D (6 bases). Trimming removed 7 bases from V and 5 bases from J, with 15 bases in between. The CDR3 has 13 residues. Germline V gene sequence: CDR1 MNHEY, CDR2 SVGEGT. The CDR3 DNA is TGTGCCAGCATGTGGGCAGGGGCTGACGAGCAGTACGTC. Translation: CASMWAGADEQYV.

This clonotype appeared a few times. This chain joins TRBV6-1 and TRBJ1-1; D possibly corresponds to TRBD1 (5 bases). V lost 0 bases, J lost 1 base, and 12 bases lay in between. The CDR3 runs to 16 residues. Germline CDR1 and CDR2: MNHNS and SASEGT. This CDR3 reads CASSEAQGTANTEAFF. The CDR3, as DNA: TGTGCCAGCAGTGAAGCGCAAGGGACTGCGAACACTGAAGCTTTCTTT.

This clonotype was detected only a few times. J is TRBJ1-1 and V is TRBV7-8; possible D gene TRBD1, 5 bases. Deletions cut 1 base from V and 6 bases from J, with 15 bases between. This CDR3 is built from 15 residues. Per the germline V gene, CDR1 is SGHVS and CDR2 is FQNEAQ. CDR3 amino acids: CASSLEGRAHSEAFF. The CDR3 bases are TGTGCCAGCAGCTTAGAGGGCAGGGCACACTCTGAAGCTTTCTTT.

As for this clonotype: The junction departs from the called germline gene at one end, perhaps through a read error. The chain recombines TRBV7-8 with TRBJ2-7; TRBD2 matches at 8 bases. This CDR3 spans 15 amino acids. Germline V gene data show CDR1 as SGHVS and CDR2 as FQNEAQ. CDR3 sequence reads: CASSVAGTRAYEQYF. The DNA for the CDR3 is TGTGCCAGCAGCGTAGCGGGGACCCGCGCCTACGAGCAGTACTTC.

This chain connects TRBV4-1 to TRBJ1-6, with D tentatively TRBD1 (5 bases). Germline V gives CDR1 MGHRA, CDR2 YSYEKL. The CDR3 runs to 14 residues. Trimming removed 6 bases at V and 13 bases at J, with 19 bases between. The CDR3 protein is CASRLNSWGPPLHF. The CDR3 coding sequence is TGCGCCAGCAGACTCAACAGTTGGGGACCTCCCCTCCACTTT.

This chain connects TRBV30 to TRBJ2-7; D is unclear. Trimming removed 0 bases at V and 0 bases at J, with 12 bases between. This CDR3 has 15 amino acids. Germline lookup yields CDR1 GTSNPN and CDR2 SVGIG (reference sequence). The CDR3 DNA is TGTGCCTGGAGTGTTCCCGCTAGACCCTCCTACGAGCAGTACGTC. It encodes CAWSVPARPSYEQYV.

This clonotype was observed a few times. The rearrangement joins TRBV4-3 to TRBJ2-2; D ambiguous. V was shortened by 4 bases and J by 0 bases, with 12 bases between the two germline ends. The CDR3 loop spans 16 amino acids. The germline CDR1 and CDR2 sequences are LGHNA and YSLEER. The chain's CDR3 is CASSLLIRANTGELFF. CDR3 in DNA: TGCGCCAGCAGCCTCCTTATCCGGGCGAACACCGGGGAGCTGTTTTTT.

V is TRBV29-1 and J is TRBJ2-1; TRBD2 matches 8 bases. CDR3 length equals 16 residues. With V trimmed by 4 bases and J by 4 bases, 12 bases remained unmatched. The germline V gene encodes CDR1 SQVTM and CDR2 ANQGSEA. CDR3 loop: CSVGWLASGLYNEQFF. CDR3 bases: TGCAGCGTTGGTTGGTTGGCTAGCGGGCTATACAATGAGCAGTTCTTC.

Turning to this clonotype: A much larger clone lies a single base off, so this may be a read error. V and J are TRBV6-2 or TRBV6-3 and TRBJ2-2, with a tentative D call TRBD1 (6 bases). With 5 bases removed from V and 4 bases from J, the gap between germline ends came to 11 bases. The CDR3 consists of 14 residues. CDR1 is MNHEY and CDR2 is SVGEGT in the germline V gene. The CDR3 loop reads CASSILGGTGELFF. The CDR3 nucleotides are TGTGCCAGCAGTATTTTAGGGGGCACCGGGGAGCTGTTTTTT.

This clonotype was counted between two and nine times. In nucleotides, the CDR3 is TGCGCCAGCAGCCAAGGGCCTAGTTCTAACACCGGGGAGCTGTTTTTT. Amino acid sequence: CASSQGPSSNTGELFF. V usage is TRBV4-1 and J usage is TRBJ2-2, with D hard to call. V gave up 1 base and J gave up 2 bases, with 11 bases separating them. The CDR3 loop spans 16 amino acids. Looked up from germline, CDR1 is MGHRA and CDR2 is YSYEKL.

This clonotype was counted at least ten times. This chain links TRBV14 with TRBJ2-3, with a weak D call TRBD2 (6 bases). The CDR3 has 13 amino acids. V was clipped by 4 bases and J by 5 bases, with 10 bases between them. Germline V gene data show CDR1 as SGHDN and CDR2 as FVKESK. The CDR3 region has the DNA TGTGCCAGCAGCCTCTCCGGGGGAGATACGCAGTATTTT. Translated: CASSLSGGDTQYF.

This clonotype showed up many times. This chain links TRBV7-2 with TRBJ2-5; no definite D call. CDR3 size: 13 residues. CDR1 is SGHTA and CDR2 is FQGNSA in the germline V gene. V was clipped by 5 bases and J by 8 bases, with 15 bases between them. The chain's CDR3 is CASSPSLVTTQYF. The CDR3 DNA follows: TGTGCCAGCAGCCCCAGCTTAGTGACCACCCAGTACTTC.

This chain joins TRBV19 and TRBJ1-1, with D perhaps matching TRBD1 (6 bases). The CDR3 has 14 residues. Germline V lookup: CDR1 LNHDA, CDR2 SQIVND (reference sequence). V was clipped by 7 bases and J by 1 base, with 13 bases between them. CDR3 loop: CASKNRVANTEAFF. The CDR3 DNA is TGTGCCAGTAAGAACAGGGTTGCGAACACTGAAGCTTTCTTT. The complete variable domain, with remaining parts taken from reference TRBV19 and TRBJ1-1, reads DGGITQSPKYLFRKEGQNVTLSCEQNLNHDAMYWYRQDPGQGLRLIYYSQIVNDFQKGDIAEGYSVSREKKESFPLTVTSAQKNPTAFYLCASKNRVANTEAFFGQGTRLTVV.

CDR3 amino acids: CASRTSGGAPQETQYF. The DNA of the CDR3 is TGTGCCAGCCGGACTAGCGGGGGTGCCCCCCAAGAGACCCAGTACTTC. The chain joins TRBV27 to TRBJ2-5; 13 bases are shared with TRBD2. This CDR3 is 16 amino acids long. CDR1 is MNHEY and CDR2 is SMNVEV in the germline V gene (reference sequence). V was clipped by 8 bases and J by 1 base; unmatched bases: 7.

This clonotype has only one observation. For the CDR3, the DNA is TGTGCCTGTCAGAGGGGCGAGCAGTTCTTC. Translated, it gives CACQRGEQFF. The chain combines TRBV6-5 with TRBJ2-1; D assignment may be TRBD1 or TRBD2 (5 bases each). The CDR3 spans 10 residues. With 11 bases removed from V and 10 bases from J, the gap between germline ends came to 12 bases. Germline CDR1 is MNHEY and CDR2 is SVGAGI.